The 18 T cell receptor beta chains in this list originate from one sample, sequenced in a study of high-grade serous ovarian cancer treatment subgroups. Some clones are missing from TCRdb's copy, which holds only in-frame ones; the method was immunoSEQ multiplex PCR. The table includes approximately 9,400 clones, more than 65% detected once. The tumor samples were collected prior to definitive surgery or chemotherapy. Sequencing used tumor tissue. These receptors came from a human donor with high-grade serous ovarian cancer.

V usage is TRBV7-3 and J usage is TRBJ2-2, with 11 bases identical to TRBD2. There are 17 residues in the CDR3. V was clipped by 5 bases and J by 5 bases; unmatched bases: 10. From germline, CDR1 is SGHTA and CDR2 FQGTGA. CDR3 nucleotide sequence: TGTGCCAGCAGCCCTATAGCGGGAGGGCCCGAGACCGGGGAGCTGTTTTTT. Translating it yields CASSPIAGGPETGELFF.

The V call is TRBV19, the J call TRBJ2-2; D remains ambiguous. Germline values: CDR1 LNHDA, CDR2 SQIVND (reference sequence). The CDR3 is 15 residues long. Between the trimmed V and J ends, which lost 4 bases and 2 bases, there was a span of 11 bases. In DNA, the CDR3 is TGTGCCAGTAGTAGTTGGGTAACCAACACCGGGGAGCTGTTTTTT. This gives the protein CASSSWVTNTGELFF. The complete variable domain, with remaining parts taken from reference TRBV19 and TRBJ2-2, reads DGGITQSPKYLFRKEGQNVTLSCEQNLNHDAMYWYRQDPGQGLRLIYYSQIVNDFQKGDIAEGYSVSREKKESFPLTVTSAQKNPTAFYLCASSSWVTNTGELFFGEGSRLTVL.

This clone has just a few counts. The chain couples TRBV7-3 to TRBJ2-1, with TRBD2 matching 13 bases. J lost 12 bases, V lost 5 bases, and 19 bases had no gene match. The CDR3 covers 18 residues. The germline V gene encodes CDR1 SGHTA and CDR2 FQGTGA. The CDR3: CASSQKGLAGRGVRGQFF. The CDR3 nucleotides read TGTGCCAGCAGCCAAAAGGGACTAGCGGGAAGAGGCGTTAGGGGGCAGTTCTTC. Using reference TRBV7-3 and TRBJ2-1 for the parts outside the CDR3, the full variable domain is GAGVSQTPSNKVTEKGKYVELRCDPISGHTALYWYRQSLGQGPEFLIYFQGTGAADDSGLPNDRFFAVRPEGSVSTLKIQRTERGDSAVYLCASSQKGLAGRGVRGQFFGPGTRLTVL.

The V gene is TRBV27, the J gene TRBJ1-5; a weak D match, TRBD1 (6 bases). The germline gives CDR1 MNHEY, CDR2 SMNVEV (reference sequence). V dropped 4 bases and J dropped 1 base, with 14 bases sitting between them. This CDR3 spans 16 amino acids. The CDR3 protein is CASSSPGEGSNQPQHF. The CDR3 coding sequence is TGTGCCAGCAGTTCCCCAGGGGAAGGAAGCAATCAGCCCCAGCATTTT.

There are a few counts of this clone. The V and J genes are TRBV10-1 and TRBJ2-7; TRBD1 agrees at 9 bases. The V gene's germline CDR1 is WNHNN and CDR2 SYGVQD (reference sequence). The V segment lost 6 bases and the J segment 2 bases; nucleotides outside the gene matches: 8. CDR3 length: 15 amino acids. The CDR3 nucleotides read TGCGCCAGCAGAACCTTAGGACAGGGGCCCTACGAGCAGTACTTC. Translated, it gives CASRTLGQGPYEQYF.

This clone was detected once. The rearrangement joins TRBV10-3 to TRBJ1-2; TRBD1 matches 7 bases. This CDR3 has 16 amino acids. V shed 6 bases, J shed 1 base, and the junction held 11 bases outside the gene matches. Germline V lookup: CDR1 ENHRY, CDR2 SYGVKD. The CDR3 protein is CAISPPTGLLNYGYTF. The CDR3 nucleotides are TGTGCCATCAGCCCCCCGACAGGGCTTCTTAACTATGGCTACACCTTC.

This clone was found a few times. CDR3 region: CASSPTTFNEQYF. DNA for the CDR3: TGCGCCAGCAGCCCGACTACTTTCAACGAGCAGTACTTC. This chain connects TRBV5-1 to TRBJ2-7; D perhaps matches TRBD2 (5 bases). CDR3 size: 13 residues. V shed 4 bases and J shed 5 bases, with 13 bases lying between them. Germline-derived CDR1 and CDR2 are SGHRS and YFSETQ.

V usage is TRBV29-1 and J usage is TRBJ2-1; D remains unclear. The CDR3 is 11 amino acids. V lost 5 bases and J 8 bases, leaving 10 bases between the germline ends. The germline CDR1 and CDR2 sequences are SQVTM and ANQGSEA. The CDR3, as DNA: TGCAGCGTTCGGAGAACAGATGAGCAGTTCTTC. This translates into CSVRRTDEQFF.

This clone was counted a single time. The chain couples TRBV5-6 to TRBJ2-7; TRBD2 agrees at 7 bases. The CDR3 is 12 amino acids. With 4 bases clipped from V and 12 bases from J, the junction kept 10 bases outside the gene matches. Per the germline V gene, CDR1 is SGHDT and CDR2 is YYEEEE. The CDR3 loop reads CASSPYRGGVYF. CDR3 sequence (DNA): TGTGCCAGCAGCCCTTACCGGGGAGGGGTGTACTTC.

The chain carries TRBV12-5 and TRBJ1-1; D is unclear. The CDR3 spans 13 residues. Germline CDR1 is LGHNT and CDR2 is FRNRAP. V dropped 2 bases and J dropped 6 bases, with 10 bases sitting between them. The CDR3 sequence is CASGLTGVAEAFF. The CDR3 DNA sequence: TGTGCTAGTGGTTTGACTGGGGTGGCTGAAGCTTTCTTT.

The table lists this clone with a few counts. The CDR3 reads CASSLGSGYSNQPQHF. In DNA, the CDR3 is TGTGCCAGCAGTCTGGGCTCAGGCTATAGCAATCAGCCCCAGCATTTT. This chain links TRBV28 with TRBJ1-5; no clear D. The CDR3 runs to 16 residues. CDR1 MDHEN and CDR2 SYDVKM come from the germline V gene. Trimming stripped 5 bases from V and 0 bases from J, with 14 bases between.

The chain uses TRBV7-9 and TRBJ1-6, with 7 bases aligning to TRBD1. J gave up 9 bases and V 1 base, and 3 bases lay outside the gene matches. The germline V gene encodes CDR1 SEHNR and CDR2 FQNEAQ (reference sequence). CDR3 length equals 14 residues. The CDR3 DNA reads TGTGCCAGCAGCTTAGGTGACAGGGTTTCACCCCTCCACTTT. This gives the protein CASSLGDRVSPLHF. The complete variable domain, with remaining parts taken from reference TRBV7-9 and TRBJ1-6, reads DTGVSQNPRHKITKRGQNVTFRCDPISEHNRLYWYRQTLGQGPEFLTYFQNEAQLEKSRLLSDRFSAERPKGSFSTLEIQRTEQGDSAMYLCASSLGDRVSPLHFGNGTRLTVT.

The CDR3: CASSKYKGRLRETQYF. Here the CDR3 DNA reads TGTGCCAGCAGTAAATACAAGGGCAGGTTGCGTGAGACCCAGTACTTC. The chain uses TRBV6-6 and TRBJ2-5; D unclear. V was shortened by 5 bases and J by 5 bases, with 21 bases between the two germline ends. Germline CDR1 MNHNY, CDR2 SVGAGI (reference sequence). CDR3 length equals 16 residues.

This clone was seen once. The chain is built from TRBV7-6 and TRBJ2-5; 12 bases match TRBD2. There are 16 residues in the CDR3. CDR1 is SGHVS and CDR2 is FNYEAQ in the germline V gene. The V and J ends lost 4 bases and 10 bases, in that order; junction bases with no gene match: 13. The CDR3 nucleotides read TGTGCCAGCAGCTCCAGACTAGCGGGGGTTCAAGTGGGCCAGTACTTC. This codes for CASSSRLAGVQVGQYF.

This clone was counted once. This sequence joins TRBV11-2 and TRBJ2-7, with 7 bases aligning to TRBD2. The CDR3 is made up of 13 amino acids. V was clipped by 7 bases and J by 7 bases; unmatched bases: 10. Germline CDR1 reads SGHAT; CDR2 reads FQNNGV. The CDR3 DNA is TGTGCCAGCACCAAGGGAGGGCCGCGGGAGCAGTACTTC. Amino acid sequence: CASTKGGPREQYF. Full variable domain (outside the CDR3, taken from reference TRBV11-2 and TRBJ2-7): EAGVAQSPRYKIIEKRQSVAFWCNPISGHATLYWYQQILGQGPKLLIQFQNNGVVDDSQLPKDRFSAERLKGVDSTLKIQPAKLEDSAVYLCASTKGGPREQYFGPGTRLTVT.

By sample fraction, this clone is large. The CDR3 reads CASSLGFSRNTEAFF. The CDR3 coding sequence is TGTGCCAGCAGCTTGGGGTTCTCGAGGAACACTGAAGCTTTCTTT. This chain uses TRBV11-2 with TRBJ1-1, with D unclear. The CDR3 is 15 residues long. Between the trimmed V and J ends, which lost 3 bases and 1 base, there was a span of 12 bases. Germline V gene data show CDR1 as SGHAT and CDR2 as FQNNGV.

The rearrangement links TRBV6-4 to TRBJ1-1, with a weak D call TRBD1 (5 bases). V lost 6 bases and J lost 6, with 17 bases in between. Germline lookup yields CDR1 MRHNA and CDR2 SNTAGT. This CDR3 spans 14 amino acids. The CDR3 spells CASSRRAGRAEAFF. CDR3 DNA: TGTGCCAGCAGCCGCCGGGCAGGCAGGGCTGAAGCTTTCTTT.

The chain joins TRBV5-1 to TRBJ1-1; D is ambiguous. Trimming cost V 6 bases and J 5 bases, with 17 bases left between them. Germline values: CDR1 SGHRS, CDR2 YFSETQ. The CDR3 sequence is 14 residues long. CDR3 nucleotide sequence: TGCGCCAGCACAACCGCAACGGGAGAGACTGAAGCTTTCTTT. Translated: CASTTATGETEAFF.